These T cell receptor beta chains were read from a single sample in a study of blood T cell repertoires in COVID-19. Generated by immunoSEQ multiplex PCR, the TCRdb table keeps only in-frame clones and is missing some. The sample consists of 200,000 or so clones, 88% of them appearing once. The material sequenced was PBMCs or T cells enriched from blood (not recorded which). The receptors stem from a woman in her 30s who had recovered from COVID-19. Each CDR3 is given with its conserved first and last residue. D genes are given only for firm matches. A row's size may be missing; if present it is once, few, many or a size class.

clone_size j_call d_call v_call cdr3_nt cdr3_aa
- TRBJ2-3 TRBD2 TRBV7-3 TGTGCCAGCAGCTTCCAGCGGGATAGCACAGATACGCAGTATTTT CASSFQRDSTDTQYF
- TRBJ2-1 TRBD2 TRBV4-3 TGCGCCAGCAGCCACGCTAGCGGGGATTACAATGAGCAGTTCTTC CASSHASGDYNEQFF
- TRBJ2-7 TRBD2 TRBV10-3 TGTGCCATCAGTGAGGGGACTAGCGGATCCTACGAGCAGTACTTC CAISEGTSGSYEQYF
- TRBJ2-1 - TRBV3-1/TRBV3-2 TGTGCCAGCAGCCAAGTTGGGGGGACCCCTTACAATGAGCAGTTCTTC CASSQVGGTPYNEQFF
- TRBJ1-2 TRBD1 TRBV7-3 TGTGCCAGCAGCTCGCGGACAGGGGAGGGTGGCTACACCTTC CASSSRTGEGGYTF
- TRBJ2-2 - TRBV5-1 TGCGCCAGCAGGAGGGGGTCTTACACCGGGGAGCTGTTTTTT CASRRGSYTGELFF
- TRBJ2-7 TRBD1 TRBV19 TGTGCCAGTAGTATGGCAGGGACAGACCTTTACGAGCAGTACTTC CASSMAGTDLYEQYF
- TRBJ2-2 - TRBV19 TGTGCCAGTAGTATAGGGTTCGGTTCGAACACCGGGGAGCTGTTTTTT CASSIGFGSNTGELFF
- TRBJ2-1 - TRBV5-4 TGTGCCAGCAGCAGCGACAGGTTCAATGAGCAGTTCTTC CASSSDRFNEQFF
- TRBJ2-7 - TRBV6-1 TGTGCCAGCAGTGAAATACGCGGAGACGAGCAGTACTTC CASSEIRGDEQYF
- TRBJ2-2 TRBD2 TRBV10-3 TGTGCCATCACTGAGTCTGGTAGCGGGAGGAAGAACACCGGGGAGCTGTTTTTT CAITESGSGRKNTGELFF
- TRBJ1-5 TRBD1 TRBV7-9 TGTGCCAGCAGACCCCCCGGGGACAGGGAGCCCCAGCATTTT CASRPPGDREPQHF
- TRBJ1-4 TRBD1 TRBV6-5 TGTGCCAGCAGTTACACGGTGGCAGGGGGCATGGAAAAACTGTTTTTT CASSYTVAGGMEKLFF
once TRBJ1-2 - TRBV7-2 TGTGCCAGCAGACCAGCAGGGAAAGGCTATGGCTACACCTTC CASRPAGKGYGYTF
once TRBJ1-1 TRBD1 TRBV5-1 TGCGCCAGCAGCGAATCACAGGGGGCTGAAGCTTTCTTT CASSESQGAEAFF
- TRBJ1-2 - TRBV7-9 TGTGCCAGCAGCTTAGTCGTCGGACTCCTTTACTATGGCTACACCTTC CASSLVVGLLYYGYTF
once TRBJ1-1 - TRBV11-3 TGTGCCAGCAGCTTAACTGACACTGAAGCTTTCTTT CASSLTDTEAFF
- TRBJ2-3 - TRBV9 TGTACCAGCAGCATACAGGTCTTAACAGATACGCAGTATTTT CTSSIQVLTDTQYF
- TRBJ1-2 - TRBV5-4 TGTGCCAGCAGCTTGATCCGGGGAGGGGACTATGGCTACACCTTC CASSLIRGGDYGYTF
- TRBJ2-7 TRBD2 TRBV29-1 TGCAGCGTCGCTAGGGATTCTAGCGGGAGGACCTACGAGCAGTACTTC CSVARDSSGRTYEQYF
- TRBJ1-2 - TRBV4-3 TGCGCCAGCAGCCAAGATGGAAGCCCTAGGGGCTATGGCTACACCTTC CASSQDGSPRGYGYTF
- TRBJ2-3 - TRBV6-1 TGTGCCAGCAGTGAAGCGAGCCCCTCTAGCACAGATACGCAGTATTTT CASSEASPSSTDTQYF
- TRBJ2-2 - TRBV10-3 TGTGCCATCACCGAGGGCCAGTCCGGAGGGGAGCTGTTTTTT CAITEGQSGGELFF